This T cell receptor beta chain was identified in a study of T cell repertoires in cytomegalovirus infection. Study at large: CMV infection and matching HLA type were both indicated by public TCR beta signatures. Whole-study results and caveats: The ex vivo response was dominated by HLA-C-restricted CMV-specific TCR beta clonotypes. The cumulative frequency of public TCR beta families identified carriers of CMV plus the relevant HLA.

TCRdb redid the calling of the reads with MiXCR, one entry per CDR3 protein. This sample has fewer than 200,000 distinct CDR3 sequences, with 14% found just once. At least ten counts were recorded for this clonotype. No antigen is known for it. V was pared by 5 bases and J by 4 bases, with 12 bases between. Germline V gene sequence: CDR1 MNHEY, CDR2 SVGEGT. The CDR3 totals 14 residues. The sequence was obtained from a human donor in good health (CMV status not recorded). Some clones in this sample may be carry-over from other donors' samples. The chain recombines TRBV6-2 or TRBV6-3 with TRBJ1-3; D is unresolved. The sequencing input was PBMCs. Written as DNA, the CDR3 is TGTGCCAGCAGTGACGGAGGACGCGGAAACACCATATATTTT. This encodes CASSDGGRGNTIYF.